Below are 17 T cell receptor beta chains sequenced from a single sample in a study of T cells after yellow fever vaccination (dated by TCRdb to the late 2010s). The treatment or condition label of this sample denotes: live attenuated yellow fever vaccine strain. The library was prepared using 5' RACE. The instrument given in TCRdb is Illumina NovaSeq 6000. TCRdb itself trimmed the public reads at Q25 with fastp, ran MiXCR and retained productive beta chains. Each CDR3 protein appears once, grouped with its most common genes and DNA. A total of about 310,000 distinct CDR3 sequences appear in this sample, roughly 4% of them only once. The top ten constitute around 20% of the sample. Material: PBMCs, obtained on the day of the yellow fever booster vaccination. These receptors were taken from a man aged 18 to 29 who received the YFV17D yellow fever vaccine.

This clonotype was observed a handful of times. The V call is TRBV20-1, the J call TRBJ2-5; D ambiguous. This CDR3 has 16 residues. V lost 0 bases and J lost 2, with 16 bases in between. Germline-derived CDR1 and CDR2 are DFQATT and SNEGSKA (reference sequence). In nucleotides, the CDR3 is TGCAGTGCTAGAGATTATGAAACGGTACCACAAGAGACCCAGTACTTC. Translating gives CSARDYETVPQETQYF.

This clonotype has more than one count but fewer than ten. The chain is built from TRBV7-2 and TRBJ2-5; tentatively, D is TRBD1 (6 bases). CDR1 is SGHTA and CDR2 is FQGNSA in the germline V gene. The V and J ends lost 2 bases and 3 bases respectively, with 13 bases between them. The CDR3 extends over 15 amino acids. The CDR3 here is CASSLWAGVKETQYF. As DNA, the CDR3 is TGTGCCAGCAGCTTATGGGCAGGGGTAAAAGAGACCCAGTACTTC.

This clonotype appeared many times. V is TRBV10-3 and J is TRBJ2-4; D gene unclear. This CDR3 is 16 amino acids long. Trimming removed 6 bases at V and 0 bases at J, with 15 bases between. Germline V gene sequence: CDR1 ENHRY, CDR2 SYGVKD. CDR3 protein: CAISPLWTLAKNIQYF. CDR3 nucleotides: TGTGCCATCAGCCCCCTTTGGACCCTAGCCAAAAACATTCAGTACTTC.

This clonotype was counted between two and nine times. The chain is built from TRBV10-3 and TRBJ1-3; D not certain. Germline CDR1 is ENHRY and CDR2 is SYGVKD. The CDR3 covers 12 residues. Trimming stripped 3 bases from V and 3 bases from J, with 3 bases between. The DNA of the CDR3 is TGTGCCATCAGTGATGGTGGAAACACCATATATTTT. It yields the protein CAISDGGNTIYF.

This clonotype was picked up a small number of times. CDR3 region: CASSEGRATEAFF. DNA of the CDR3: TGTGCCAGCAGCGAAGGGCGCGCCACTGAAGCTTTCTTT. The gene calls are TRBV7-2 and TRBJ1-1; D call uncertain. Germline loops: CDR1 SGHTA, CDR2 FQGNSA. With 5 bases removed from V and 4 bases from J, the gap between germline ends came to 11 bases. The CDR3 extends over 13 amino acids. The whole variable domain, filled in from reference TRBV7-2 and TRBJ1-1, reads GAGVSQSPSNKVTEKGKDVELRCDPISGHTALYWYRQSLGQGLEFLIYFQGNSAPDKSGLPSDRFSAERTGGSVSTLTIQRTQQEDSAVYLCASSEGRATEAFFGQGTRLTVV.

This clonotype was picked up many times. V is TRBV5-1 and J is TRBJ1-1; no clear D. V lost 4 bases, J lost 3 bases, and 4 bases lay in between. The CDR3 consists of 11 residues. In germline, CDR1 is SGHRS, CDR2 YFSETQ. This CDR3 reads CASSRDTEAFF. CDR3 bases: TGCGCCAGCAGCCGGGACACTGAAGCTTTCTTT.

This clonotype was picked up many times. V usage is TRBV20-1 and J usage is TRBJ2-7; 7 nucleotides align to TRBD1. CDR1 is DFQATT, CDR2 SNEGSKA, per germline (reference sequence). The CDR3 loop spans 12 amino acids. Trimming cost V 5 bases and J 1 base; bases outside gene matches: 2. The CDR3 spells CSAVDRSYEQYF. CDR3 bases: TGCAGTGCTGTGGACAGGTCCTACGAGCAGTACTTC.

This clonotype was seen only a few times. CDR3 amino acids: CSAELAGGLVEQYF. In DNA, the CDR3 is TGCAGTGCCGAACTAGCGGGGGGTCTTGTCGAGCAGTACTTC. The chain is built from TRBV20-1 and TRBJ2-7; 12 bases align to TRBD2. This CDR3 is built from 14 residues. The V segment lost 6 bases and the J segment 6 bases; nucleotides outside the gene matches: 9. Per the germline V gene, CDR1 is DFQATT and CDR2 is SNEGSKA (reference sequence).

This clonotype was counted only a few times. V is TRBV7-2 and J is TRBJ1-1; a weak D match, TRBD1 (6 bases). The CDR3 has 14 amino acids. The V gene's germline CDR1 is SGHTA and CDR2 FQGNSA. Trimming removed 0 bases from V and 5 bases from J, with 10 bases in between. The DNA for the CDR3 is TGTGCCAGCAGCTTAGCGGGGAGGGGGACTGAAGCTTTCTTT. It codes for CASSLAGRGTEAFF.

This clonotype appeared a few times. The rearrangement uses TRBV6-6 and TRBJ2-7; no clear D. Trimming cost V 5 bases and J 6 bases, with 20 bases left between them. From germline, CDR1 is MNHNY and CDR2 SVGAGI (reference sequence). The CDR3 has 15 amino acids. DNA for the CDR3: TGTGCCAGCAGTGAAGGACCCCCATACACGTCCGAGCAGTACGTC. Its translation: CASSEGPPYTSEQYV.

This clonotype was found a few times. The chain recombines TRBV20-1 with TRBJ2-3; 7 positions match TRBD1. V dropped 5 bases and J dropped 6; count of bases not matched to a gene: 8. Germline CDR1 DFQATT, CDR2 SNEGSKA (reference sequence). The CDR3 extends over 13 amino acids. The chain's CDR3 is CSAALGGSDTQYF. In DNA, the CDR3 is TGCAGTGCTGCGCTAGGGGGCAGCGATACGCAGTATTTT.

This rearrangement joins TRBV2 to TRBJ2-3; 7 nucleotides agree with TRBD1. The CDR3 is 14 residues long. Trimming took 6 bases from V and 0 from J; bases not matched to a gene: 3. Germline V lookup: CDR1 SNHLY, CDR2 FYNNEI. The CDR3 region is CASRDRISTDTQYF. The CDR3 nucleotides read TGTGCCAGCAGGGACAGGATAAGCACAGATACGCAGTATTTT.

This clonotype was picked up many times. This sequence joins TRBV24-1 and TRBJ2-1; 8 bases agree with TRBD1. Trimming cost V 3 bases and J 4 bases; bases outside gene matches: 7. The CDR3 runs to 16 residues. The germline V gene encodes CDR1 KGHDR and CDR2 SFDVKD. In DNA, the CDR3 is TGTGCCACCAGTGATGCCGGACAGGGTCTTTACAATGAGCAGTTCTTC. Its translation: CATSDAGQGLYNEQFF.

This clonotype occurred many times. V gene TRBV25-1 combines with J gene TRBJ2-2; D is unresolved. Germline loops: CDR1 MGHDK, CDR2 SYGVNS. Trimming removed 2 bases from V and 6 bases from J, with 16 bases in between. The CDR3 has 16 residues. CDR3 DNA sequence: TGTGCCAGCAGTGAAAGGGTCTGGGGTGGAGCCGGGGAGCTGTTTTTT. This gives the protein CASSERVWGGAGELFF.

A word on this clonotype: A much larger clone lies one base from this, so it may be a read error. The V gene is TRBV6-5, the J gene TRBJ1-5; D not certain. The CDR3 is 14 residues long. Germline CDR1 MNHEY, CDR2 SVGAGI. CDR3 nucleotide sequence: TGTGCCAGCAGCCGAGCGGTGGGCAATCAGCCCCAGCTTTTT. As protein: CASSRAVGNQPQLF.

In this sample, this clonotype turned up many times. This chain uses TRBV30 with TRBJ1-2; the D gene is possibly TRBD1 (5 bases). This CDR3 spans 11 amino acids. The V end was cut by 4 bases, the J end by 8 bases, with 11 bases between. Germline CDR1 and CDR2: GTSNPN and SVGIG (reference sequence). This CDR3 is CAWTEGTGYTF. The DNA for the CDR3 is TGTGCCTGGACCGAGGGGACCGGCTACACCTTC.

This clonotype showed up many times. The genes are TRBV28 and TRBJ1-4; D unclear. Germline assignment: CDR1 MDHEN and CDR2 SYDVKM. This CDR3 is built from 15 residues. Trimming took off 6 bases at V and 8 bases at J, with 19 bases between the two ends. The CDR3 sequence: CASSFNRPTEEKLFF. The CDR3 DNA reads as TGTGCCAGCAGCTTTAACCGTCCCACGGAGGAAAAACTGTTTTTT.